The source of this T cell receptor (beta chain) is a study of blood T cell repertoires in COVID-19. The protocol was immunoSEQ multiplex PCR, while the TCRdb copy is restricted to in-frame clones and leaves out a portion. Altogether 80,000 to 100,000 clones are present, around 67% being singletons, with the ten largest covering roughly 4%. Trimming took 1 base from V and 0 from J; bases not matched to a gene: 4. CDR3 length: 17 amino acids. CDR1 is SGHVS and CDR2 is FQNEAQ in the germline V gene. The clonotype comes from a man in his 70s with COVID-19, enrolled during active disease. V and J are TRBV7-8 and TRBJ2-2, with 8 bases matching TRBD1. The source material was peripheral blood. This CDR3 reads CASSLGLGQANTGELFF. In nucleotides, the CDR3 is TGTGCCAGCAGCTTAGGGCTGGGACAGGCGAACACCGGGGAGCTGTTTTTT.